Below are 17 T cell receptor beta chains sequenced from a single sample in a study of neoadjuvant nivolumab and ipilimumab in lung cancer. Using immunoSEQ multiplex PCR, the repertoire was profiled, and TCRdb retains in-frame clones only, with some absent. In the table there are around 7,700 clones, about four fifths of which are singletons. The sample in question was adjacent normal lung tissue, obtained after neoadjuvant nivolumab, alone or with ipilimumab, at or shortly before surgery. These receptors came from an adult with non-small cell lung cancer.

The chain employs TRBV11-2 and TRBJ1-1, with no clear D. CDR3 length: 14 residues. CDR1 and CDR2 (germline): SGHAT, FQNNGV. V lost 4 bases and J 0 bases, leaving 9 bases between the germline ends. The CDR3 DNA reads TGTGCCAGCAGCTATCGACTCTTGAACACTGAAGCTTTCTTT. It encodes CASSYRLLNTEAFF.

V and J are TRBV5-1 and TRBJ2-5; TRBD1 aligns across 7 bases. CDR3 length equals 15 residues. After removal of 0 bases from V and 4 bases from J, the junction contained 6 bases not matched to a gene. Germline V gene data show CDR1 as SGHRS and CDR2 as YFSETQ. The CDR3 DNA is TGCGCCAGCAGCTTGGAGACAGGGAAGGGAGAGACCCAGTACTTC. Its protein is CASSLETGKGETQYF. The full variable domain, its missing parts supplied by reference TRBV5-1 and TRBJ2-5, is KAGVTQTPRYLIKTRGQQVTLSCSPISGHRSVSWYQQTPGQGLQFLFEYFSETQRNKGNFPGRFSGRQFSNSRSEMNVSTLELGDSALYLCASSLETGKGETQYFGPGTRLLVL.

The chain recombines TRBV5-1 with TRBJ1-1; 8 bases match TRBD1. The CDR3 extends over 15 amino acids. V dropped 4 bases and J dropped 3; count of bases not matched to a gene: 8. CDR1 is SGHRS and CDR2 is YFSETQ in the germline V gene. CDR3 loop: CASSVPGGADTEAFF. DNA of the CDR3: TGCGCCAGCAGCGTCCCAGGGGGCGCGGACACTGAAGCTTTCTTT.

The rearrangement uses TRBV2 and TRBJ2-7, with TRBD1 as a possible D gene (6 bases). The germline gives CDR1 SNHLY, CDR2 FYNNEI. The CDR3 spans 19 residues. With 7 bases removed from V and 4 bases from J, the gap between germline ends came to 32 bases. CDR3 sequence (DNA): TGTGCCAGCACTCCCAGTTGGGGGATTCAGACAGGCGAGTCTTACGAGCAGTACTTC. Amino acids: CASTPSWGIQTGESYEQYF.

This chain joins TRBV9 and TRBJ2-1; perhaps TRBD1 as D (5 bases). V was pared by 3 bases and J by 5 bases, with 6 bases between. The CDR3 loop spans 12 amino acids. In germline, CDR1 is SGDLS, CDR2 YYNGEE. CDR3 loop: CASSETDNEQFF. The CDR3 DNA is TGTGCCAGCAGCGAGACAGACAATGAGCAGTTCTTC.

This chain links TRBV30 with TRBJ1-2; D unresolved. Germline CDR1 GTSNPN, CDR2 SVGIG (reference sequence). V was shortened by 4 bases and J by 3 bases, with 9 bases between the two germline ends. The CDR3 has 12 residues. The CDR3 DNA reads TGTGCCTGGACCCCCTCGGACTATGGCTACACCTTC. This translates into CAWTPSDYGYTF.

This clone was detected once. The chain employs TRBV29-1 and TRBJ2-7, with 8 bases fitting TRBD1. Germline CDR1 is SQVTM and CDR2 is ANQGSEA. V was clipped by 3 bases and J by 2 bases; unmatched bases: 9. The CDR3 sequence is 15 residues long. CDR3 in DNA: TGCAGCGTTGAGAAAACGGGGACAGGCACCTACGAGCAGTACTTC. This encodes CSVEKTGTGTYEQYF.

This CDR3 is CASSWGQLTSYEQYF. DNA for the CDR3: TGCGCCAGCAGCTGGGGGCAGCTCACATCCTACGAGCAGTACTTC. This chain links TRBV5-1 with TRBJ2-7; a possible D gene is TRBD1 (6 bases). The CDR3 is 15 amino acids. V shed 3 bases and J shed 1 base, with 14 bases lying between them. Per germline, CDR1 SGHRS and CDR2 YFSETQ. Filled out from reference TRBV5-1 and TRBJ2-7, the complete variable domain reads KAGVTQTPRYLIKTRGQQVTLSCSPISGHRSVSWYQQTPGQGLQFLFEYFSETQRNKGNFPGRFSGRQFSNSRSEMNVSTLELGDSALYLCASSWGQLTSYEQYFGPGTRLTVT.

The genes are TRBV7-2 and TRBJ1-6; no clear D gene. The length of the CDR3 is 15 residues. The V gene's germline CDR1 is SGHTA and CDR2 FQGNSA. Trimming pared 5 bases from V and 8 bases from J, leaving 16 bases between. The CDR3 DNA sequence: TGTGCCAGCAGCCCATTACCCCGACTTTATTCACCCCTCCACTTT. It specifies CASSPLPRLYSPLHF.

Here the CDR3 DNA reads TGTGCCAGCTCACGGGACAGTGAAGCTTTCTTT. It codes for CASSRDSEAFF. The chain links TRBV18 to TRBJ1-1; 7 positions match TRBD1. V lost 4 bases and J lost 7; bases outside the gene matches: 0. CDR1 and CDR2 from the germline V gene are KGHSH and LQKENI. The CDR3 spans 11 residues.

The chain links TRBV5-1 to TRBJ1-2; 8 nucleotides align to TRBD1. In germline, CDR1 is SGHRS, CDR2 YFSETQ. This CDR3 contains 13 residues. The J segment lost 8 bases and the V segment lost 4 bases, leaving 7 bases of the junction unmatched. The CDR3 DNA reads as TGCGCCAGCAGCGCCGGACAGGGTGCGGGCTACACCTTC. It codes for CASSAGQGAGYTF.

This chain's CDR3 is CASSYGTDRGIGEQYF. CDR3 sequence (DNA): TGTGCCAGCAGCTATGGCACGGACAGGGGAATAGGGGAGCAGTACTTC. The chain is built from TRBV11-2 and TRBJ2-7, with 9 bases fitting TRBD1. V lost 4 bases, J lost 7 bases, and 14 bases stayed unmatched. This CDR3 contains 16 residues. Germline V gene sequence: CDR1 SGHAT, CDR2 FQNNGV. Combining the CDR3 with reference TRBV11-2 and TRBJ2-7 gives the whole variable domain EAGVAQSPRYKIIEKRQSVAFWCNPISGHATLYWYQQILGQGPKLLIQFQNNGVVDDSQLPKDRFSAERLKGVDSTLKIQPAKLEDSAVYLCASSYGTDRGIGEQYFGPGTRLTVT.

J is TRBJ1-5 and V is TRBV25-1; 10 nucleotides line up with TRBD1. Per the germline V gene, CDR1 is MGHDK and CDR2 is SYGVNS. The CDR3 extends over 17 amino acids. Trimming took 5 bases from V and 1 from J; bases not matched to a gene: 8. CDR3 residues: CASSRQGARGSNQPQHF. DNA of the CDR3: TGTGCCAGCAGTAGACAGGGGGCGCGGGGCAGCAATCAGCCCCAGCATTTT. Variable domain in full (rest from reference TRBV25-1 and TRBJ1-5): EADIYQTPRYLVIGTGKKITLECSQTMGHDKMYWYQQDPGMELHLIHYSYGVNSTEKGDLSSESTVSRIRTEHFPLTLESARPSHTSQYLCASSRQGARGSNQPQHFGDGTRLSIL.

V and J are TRBV6-5 and TRBJ2-1; 15 bases are shared with TRBD2. Germline V gene data show CDR1 as MNHEY and CDR2 as SVGAGI. This CDR3 has 16 amino acids. The V segment lost 4 bases and the J segment 8 bases; nucleotides outside the gene matches: 6. In nucleotides, the CDR3 is TGTGCCAGCAGTTCAGGACTAGCGGGGGGGCGCGATGAGCAGTTCTTC. This codes for CASSSGLAGGRDEQFF.

The chain has TRBV7-9 and TRBJ2-1; no reliable D call. The germline CDR1 and CDR2 sequences are SEHNR and FQNEAQ (reference sequence). The CDR3 spans 16 residues. The V gene lost 1 base and the J gene lost 0 bases, with 10 bases spanning the gap. CDR3 nucleotide sequence: TGTGCCAGCAGCTTAGGTGCGGTCAGCTCCTACAATGAGCAGTTCTTC. It is translated as CASSLGAVSSYNEQFF.

The CDR3 DNA is TGCGCCAGCGGTGGTAGGGGGATCAATCAGCCCCAGCATTTT. Its protein product is CASGGRGINQPQHF. This sequence joins TRBV5-1 and TRBJ1-5; possible D gene TRBD1, 6 bases. Germline V gene sequence: CDR1 SGHRS, CDR2 YFSETQ. The CDR3 sequence is 14 residues long. V lost 7 bases and J 3 bases, leaving 14 bases between the germline ends.

The chain links TRBV5-1 to TRBJ2-6; D unresolved. The germline V and J ends were trimmed by 4 bases and 0 bases, with 14 bases remaining between them. This CDR3 contains 17 residues. Per the germline V gene, CDR1 is SGHRS and CDR2 is YFSETQ. CDR3 sequence: CASSRTPQLSGANVLTF. CDR3 DNA: TGCGCCAGCAGCCGAACCCCACAGCTCTCTGGGGCCAACGTCCTGACTTTC.